These T cell receptor beta chains were read from a single sample in a study of OX40 agonist ivuxolimab in advanced cancers. The assay was immunoSEQ multiplex PCR, and TCRdb's table has in-frame clones only and misses some. The profile shows about 100,000 clones, 84% of them singletons. The sequencing used CD4+ or CD8+ T cells sorted from blood, collected in a trial of the OX40 agonist ivuxolimab. These receptors all come from an adult with an advanced solid tumor such as melanoma, head and neck, liver or kidney cancer. Both conserved end residues are part of each CDR3. The D gene is left open where the match is weak. Clone sizes are given selectively: once, few, many, or a class where the clone is expanded.

j_gene | d_gene | v_gene | abundance | CDR3nt | CDR3aa
TRBJ1-1 | NA | TRBV7-9 | few | TGTGCCAGCAGCTTAGAAGGCCGAGGGACTGAAGCTTTCTTT | CASSLEGRGTEAFF
TRBJ2-7 | NA | TRBV6-6 | NA | TGTGCCAGCAGTTCCCAAGGGAGTAACGCCTACGAGCAGTACTTC | CASSSQGSNAYEQYF
TRBJ2-4 | NA | TRBV7-9 | few | TGTGCCAGCAGCGGCCGGGACCACGGAAACATTCAGTACTTC | CASSGRDHGNIQYF
TRBJ1-1 | TRBD1 | TRBV10-3 | NA | TGTGCCATCAGTGAGTCAACAGGGGCGGTGAACACTGAAGCTTTCTTT | CAISESTGAVNTEAFF
TRBJ1-2 | NA | TRBV9 | NA | TGTGCCAGCACCCGAGTTTCTGGACAAGACTATGGCTACACCTTC | CASTRVSGQDYGYTF
TRBJ2-3 | NA | TRBV7-6 | NA | TGTGCCAGCAGCTTAGTACCAGGGGCTGGAGATACGCAGTATTTT | CASSLVPGAGDTQYF
TRBJ1-3 | TRBD1 | TRBV10-3 | NA | TGTGCCATCAGTGGGACCTCCGGACAGGAAAGCTCTGGAAACACCATATATTTT | CAISGTSGQESSGNTIYF
TRBJ2-7 | NA | TRBV5-1 | NA | TGCGCCAGCACCCCCATGGGGGACGGGACCTACGAGCAGTACTTC | CASTPMGDGTYEQYF
TRBJ2-7 | NA | TRBV10-2 | NA | TGCGCCAGCAGTGAGTCGAAGGTCAGGGTTACCTACGAGCAGTACTTC | CASSESKVRVTYEQYF
TRBJ2-7 | NA | TRBV15 | few | TGTGCCACCAGCAGTCCAACGGGCCACGAGCAGTACTTC | CATSSPTGHEQYF
TRBJ2-2 | NA | TRBV21-1 | NA | TGTGCCAGCAGCAACCCCACCGGGGCCGTGGGGGGGGAGCTGTTTTTT | CASSNPTGAVGGELFF
TRBJ2-3 | TRBD1 | TRBV5-4 | NA | TGTGCCAGCAGCCTCGACAGGGGCCGCACAGATACGCAGTATTTT | CASSLDRGRTDTQYF
TRBJ2-5 | NA | TRBV5-6 | NA | TGTGCCAGCAGCTTGGTAGGGATCAAGGAGACCCAGTACTTC | CASSLVGIKETQYF
TRBJ2-7 | TRBD2 | TRBV9 | NA | TGTGCCAGCAGCGGAGCGGGAGGGCCCTACGAGCAGTACTTC | CASSGAGGPYEQYF
TRBJ1-3 | NA | TRBV7-2 | NA | TGTGCCAGCAGCTCCCCCTCCCATCCCTCTGGAAACACCATATATTTT | CASSSPSHPSGNTIYF
TRBJ2-5 | NA | TRBV2 | once | TGTGCCAGCAGTGAGCGACGGAGCCAAGAGACCCAGTACTTC | CASSERRSQETQYF
TRBJ1-1 | TRBD1 | TRBV7-2 | NA | TGTGCCAGCAGCTTATGGAGGGGGCGAACTGAAGCTTTCTTT | CASSLWRGRTEAFF
TRBJ1-4 | TRBD1 | TRBV2 | NA | TGTGCCAGCAGTGGGGGGACAGTCGTTGAAAAACTGTTTTTT | CASSGGTVVEKLFF
TRBJ1-1 | NA | TRBV4-2 | NA | TGTGCCAGCAGCCAAACTAGGAACACTGAAGCTTTCTTT | CASSQTRNTEAFF
TRBJ2-2 | TRBD2 | TRBV11-3 | NA | TGTGCCAGCAGCGGGACTAGCGGGGGAGCCACCGGGGAGCTGTTTTTT | CASSGTSGGATGELFF
TRBJ2-1 | NA | TRBV5-1 | NA | TGCGCCAGCAGCTTGGACGCCTCCTACAATGAGCAGTTCTTC | CASSLDASYNEQFF
TRBJ2-7 | NA | TRBV20-1 | NA | TGCAGTTCCTGGGGGCTGGACGAGCAGTACTTC | CSSWGLDEQYF
TRBJ2-7 | TRBD2 | TRBV5-1 | NA | TGCGCCAGCAGCCTCAAGGGAGGGGAGCAGTACTTC | CASSLKGGEQYF
TRBJ2-7 | TRBD2 | TRBV5-1 | once | TGCGCCAGCAGCTATATAGCGGGGCTCTCCTACGAGCAGTACTTC | CASSYIAGLSYEQYF
TRBJ2-1 | TRBD2 | TRBV11-2 | few | TGTGCCAGCAGGGAGAGCGGGGGCGCCCCCAATGAGCAGTTCTTC | CASRESGGAPNEQFF
TRBJ1-1 | NA | TRBV29-1 | NA | TGCAGCGTTGACGCGGGCCCAGAATTTTCTGAAGAAGCTTTCTTT | CSVDAGPEFSEEAFF
TRBJ2-7 | NA | TRBV23-1 | NA | TGCGCCAGCAGTCGTGACGAGCAGTACTTC | CASSRDEQYF
TRBJ2-3 | NA | TRBV6-5 | NA | TGTGCCAGCAGTTACTCGGTGGGAGTGACAGATACGCAGTATTTT | CASSYSVGVTDTQYF
TRBJ2-7 | NA | TRBV18 | NA | TGTGCCAGCTCACCCCAGAGCTCCTACGAGCAGTACTTC | CASSPQSSYEQYF
TRBJ1-1 | TRBD1 | TRBV19 | few | TGTGCCAGTAGTATACGGACAGGGGGCTTGACTGAAGCTTTCTTT | CASSIRTGGLTEAFF
TRBJ2-1 | NA | TRBV19 | few | TGTGCCAGTAGTGCCGCTTGGAGCGTACTATCCTACAATGAGCAGTTCTTC | CASSAAWSVLSYNEQFF
TRBJ2-6 | TRBD1 | TRBV6-5 | once | TGTGCCAGCAGTACGACAGGGACTGGGGCCAACGTCCTGACTTTC | CASSTTGTGANVLTF
TRBJ2-3 | TRBD2 | TRBV6-6 | few | TGTGCCAGCATTGAGCGGGAGGGACGAGATACGCAGTATTTT | CASIEREGRDTQYF
TRBJ2-7 | NA | TRBV6-6 | NA | TGTGCCAGCAGAAAGGGGGGGCCGAACTCCTACGAGCAGTACTTC | CASRKGGPNSYEQYF
TRBJ1-4 | NA | TRBV5-6 | NA | TGTGCCAGCAGCTTGAGTTCCGCATCAGGCGAAAAACTGTTTTTT | CASSLSSASGEKLFF
TRBJ2-7 | NA | TRBV4-1 | NA | TGCGCCAGCAGCCAAGTCCCGGGTAACTCCTACGAGCAGTACTTC | CASSQVPGNSYEQYF
TRBJ1-6 | NA | TRBV29-1 | once | TGCAGCGTTCTGACAGACTATAATTCACCCCTCCACTTT | CSVLTDYNSPLHF
TRBJ2-3 | NA | TRBV2 | NA | TGTGCCAGCAGTGAACTTTCCCCTTTCTTCACAGATACGCAGTATTTT | CASSELSPFFTDTQYF
TRBJ1-2 | TRBD1 | TRBV7-9 | NA | TGTGCCAGCAAGGGGACAGGGGGACTTGACTATGGCTACACCTTC | CASKGTGGLDYGYTF
TRBJ2-4 | TRBD1 | TRBV7-9 | NA | TGTGCCAGCAGCTTAAGCGCGGGACAGGGGGTATACTTC | CASSLSAGQGVYF
TRBJ2-7 | TRBD1 | TRBV6-1 | once | TGTGCCAGCGCCCGGACAGGGGGCCCGTACGAGCAGTACTTC | CASARTGGPYEQYF
TRBJ1-3 | NA | TRBV19 | NA | TGTGCCAGTAGTATAGAAGGCACGACCTCTGGAAACACCATATATTTT | CASSIEGTTSGNTIYF
TRBJ2-7 | NA | TRBV10-3 | NA | TGTGCCATCAGTGAGTCCGTAGGATCCTACGAGCAGTACTTC | CAISESVGSYEQYF
TRBJ1-3 | TRBD1 | TRBV7-9 | NA | TGTGCCAGCAGCCCGACAGGGGACGGAAACACCATATATTTT | CASSPTGDGNTIYF
TRBJ2-3 | TRBD2 | TRBV11-2 | NA | TGTGCCAGCGCTAGCGGGAACACAGATACGCAGTATTTT | CASASGNTDTQYF
TRBJ1-4 | NA | TRBV10-3 | NA | TGTGCCATCACCCCGTCAATTAATGAAAAACTGTTTTTT | CAITPSINEKLFF